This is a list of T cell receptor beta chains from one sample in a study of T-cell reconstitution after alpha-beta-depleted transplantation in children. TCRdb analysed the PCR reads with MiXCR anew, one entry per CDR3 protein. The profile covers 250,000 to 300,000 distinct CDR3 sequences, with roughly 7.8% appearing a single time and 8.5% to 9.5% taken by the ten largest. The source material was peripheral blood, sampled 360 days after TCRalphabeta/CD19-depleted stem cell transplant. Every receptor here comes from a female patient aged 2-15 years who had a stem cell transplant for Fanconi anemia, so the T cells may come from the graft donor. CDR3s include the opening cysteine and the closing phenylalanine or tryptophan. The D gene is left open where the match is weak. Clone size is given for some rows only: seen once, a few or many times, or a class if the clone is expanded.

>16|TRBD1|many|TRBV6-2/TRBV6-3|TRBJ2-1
CASSYSRDSPYNEQFF
TGTGCCAGCAGTTACTCGAGGGACAGCCCGTACAATGAGCAGTTCTTC
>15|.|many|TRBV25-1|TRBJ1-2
CASSEYSLTGYGYTF
TGTGCCAGCAGTGAATATTCCCTTACAGGGTACGGCTACACCTTC
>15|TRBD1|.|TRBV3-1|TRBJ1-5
CASSQGTGWNQPQHF
TGTGCCAGCAGCCAAGGGACAGGCTGGAATCAGCCCCAGCATTTT
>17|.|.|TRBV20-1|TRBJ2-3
CCARALSRGWDTDTQYF
TGCTGTGCTAGAGCCCTTTCTCGGGGTTGGGACACAGATACGCAGTATTTT
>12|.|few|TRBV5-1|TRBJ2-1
CASSLVVREQFF
TGCGCCAGCAGCTTGGTGGTGAGGGAGCAGTTCTTC
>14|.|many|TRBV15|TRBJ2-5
CATSGGGQQETQYF
TGTGCCACCAGCGGGGGGGGACAGCAAGAGACCCAGTACTTC
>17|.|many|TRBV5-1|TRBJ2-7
CASRSLSKTFNSYEQYF
TGCGCCAGCCGTTCACTTTCAAAAACCTTTAATTCCTACGAGCAGTACTTC
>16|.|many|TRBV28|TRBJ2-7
CASSLGELAPPQEQYF
TGTGCCAGCAGTTTGGGGGAACTAGCCCCCCCTCAGGAGCAGTACTTC
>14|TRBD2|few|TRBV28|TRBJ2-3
CASSKGLALDTQYF
TGTGCCAGCAGCAAAGGACTAGCGTTAGATACGCAGTATTTT
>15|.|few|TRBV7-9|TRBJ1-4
CASSIRTGKNEKLFF
TGTGCCAGCAGCATACGAACGGGGAAAAATGAAAAACTGTTTTTT
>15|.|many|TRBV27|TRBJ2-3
CATPIRSASTDTQYF
TGTGCCACTCCGATTCGGTCGGCCAGCACAGATACGCAGTATTTT
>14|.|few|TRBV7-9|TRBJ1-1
CASSAGPQAAEAFF
TGTGCCAGCAGCGCGGGGCCCCAGGCCGCTGAAGCTTTCTTT
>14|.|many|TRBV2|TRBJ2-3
CASSGSRYTDTQYF
TGTGCCAGCAGTGGATCACGTTACACAGATACGCAGTATTTT
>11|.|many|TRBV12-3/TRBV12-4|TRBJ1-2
CASSSGYGYTF
TGTGCCAGCAGTTCCGGGTACGGCTACACCTTC
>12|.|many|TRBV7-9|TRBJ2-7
CASRTQGPKQYF
TGTGCCAGCAGGACACAGGGCCCGAAGCAGTACTTC
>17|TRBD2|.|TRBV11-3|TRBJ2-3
CASSFSPSGRGTDTQYF
TGTGCCAGCAGCTTCTCCCCTAGCGGGAGGGGCACAGATACGCAGTATTTT
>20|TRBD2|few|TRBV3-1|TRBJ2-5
CASSQVYGGAGWASMKTQYF
TGTGCCAGCAGCCAAGTGTACGGGGGGGCTGGTTGGGCCTCAATGAAGACCCAGTACTTC
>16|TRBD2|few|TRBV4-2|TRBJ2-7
CASSQEMVAGNYEQYF
TGTGCCAGCAGCCAAGAGATGGTAGCGGGGAACTACGAGCAGTACTTC
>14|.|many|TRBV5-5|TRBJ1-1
CASRGGIANTEAFF
TGTGCCAGCAGAGGGGGAATAGCGAACACTGAAGCTTTCTTT
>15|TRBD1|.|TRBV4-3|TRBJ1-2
CASSPGQGGNYGYTF
TGCGCCAGCAGCCCCGGACAGGGGGGCAACTATGGCTACACCTTC
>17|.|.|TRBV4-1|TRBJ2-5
CASSQVLLAGEEETQYF
TGCGCCAGCAGCCAAGTCTTGCTAGCCGGAGAGGAGGAGACCCAGTACTTC
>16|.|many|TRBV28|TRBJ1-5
CASSSFRAFSNQPQHF
TGTGCCAGCAGTTCCTTCAGGGCCTTCAGCAATCAGCCCCAGCATTTT
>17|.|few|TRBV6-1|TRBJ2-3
CASKLFPRVGSTDTQYF
TGTGCCAGCAAACTATTCCCCAGGGTAGGAAGCACAGATACGCAGTATTTT
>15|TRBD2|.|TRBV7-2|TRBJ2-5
CASSLEAGDLETQYF
TGTGCCAGCAGCTTAGAGGCGGGGGATTTAGAGACCCAGTACTTC
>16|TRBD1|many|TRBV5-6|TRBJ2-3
CASSLARQGRTDTQYF
TGTGCCAGCAGCTTGGCCCGACAGGGACGCACAGATACGCAGTATTTT
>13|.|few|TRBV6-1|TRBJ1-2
CASSPGGVYGYTF
TGTGCCAGCAGCCCGGGGGGGGTTTATGGCTACACCTTC
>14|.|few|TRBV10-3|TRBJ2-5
CAISRGGFGETQYF
TGTGCCATCAGTCGTGGTGGGTTTGGAGAGACCCAGTACTTC
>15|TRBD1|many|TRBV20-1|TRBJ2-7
CSARDWTGLSYEQYF
TGCAGTGCTAGAGATTGGACAGGCCTCTCCTACGAGCAGTACTTC
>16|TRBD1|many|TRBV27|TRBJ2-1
CASSYPQGEGYNEQFF
TGTGCCAGCAGTTACCCACAGGGGGAAGGGTACAATGAGCAGTTCTTC
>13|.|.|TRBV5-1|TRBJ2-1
CASSFPGGGEQFF
TGCGCCAGCAGCTTTCCCGGGGGAGGTGAGCAGTTCTTC
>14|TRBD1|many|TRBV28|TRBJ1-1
CASTPGGIDTEAFF
TGTGCCAGCACTCCAGGGGGAATAGACACTGAAGCTTTCTTT
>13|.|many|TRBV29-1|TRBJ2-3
CSVTGMGTDTQYF
TGCAGCGTTACGGGGATGGGCACAGATACGCAGTATTTT
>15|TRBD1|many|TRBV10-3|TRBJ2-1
CAISEGTGGIDEQFF
TGTGCCATCAGTGAAGGGACAGGGGGCATCGATGAGCAGTTCTTC
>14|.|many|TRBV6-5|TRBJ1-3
CASSPGFSGNTIYF
TGTGCCAGCAGCCCCGGATTCTCTGGAAACACCATATATTTT
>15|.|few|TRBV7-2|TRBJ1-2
CASSFSTGAVAGYTF
TGTGCCAGCAGCTTTAGTACGGGGGCGGTTGCTGGCTACACCTTC
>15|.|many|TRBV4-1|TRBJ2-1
CASSQEVGSYNEQFF
TGCGCCAGCAGCCAAGAGGTCGGCTCCTACAATGAGCAGTTCTTC
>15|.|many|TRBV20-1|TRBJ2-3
CSARTVRFSADTQYF
TGCAGTGCTAGAACAGTGCGTTTTAGCGCAGATACGCAGTATTTT
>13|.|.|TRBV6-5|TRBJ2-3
CASSSPFTDTQYF
TGTGCCAGCAGTTCGCCCTTCACAGATACGCAGTATTTT
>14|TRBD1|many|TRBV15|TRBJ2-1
CATSRGDSFNEQFF
TGTGCCACCAGCAGAGGGGACAGTTTCAATGAGCAGTTCTTC
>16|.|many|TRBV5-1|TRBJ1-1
CASSRWTSSLNTEAFF
TGCGCCAGCAGCAGATGGACGAGCAGCTTGAACACTGAAGCTTTCTTT
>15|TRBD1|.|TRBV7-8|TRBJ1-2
CASSSNPGQGYGYTF
TGTGCCAGCAGCTCAAATCCGGGACAGGGGTATGGCTACACCTTC
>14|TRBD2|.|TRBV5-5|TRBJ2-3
CASRVAGGPDTQYF
TGTGCCAGCAGGGTAGCGGGGGGGCCAGATACGCAGTATTTT
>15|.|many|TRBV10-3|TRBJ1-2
CAIGEDTEILYGYTF
TGTGCCATCGGGGAGGATACAGAGATCCTCTATGGCTACACCTTC
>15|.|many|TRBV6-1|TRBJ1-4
CASSESGVQGEKLFF
TGTGCCAGCAGTGAGTCAGGGGTCCAGGGCGAAAAACTGTTTTTT
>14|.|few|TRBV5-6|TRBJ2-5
CASSSTTTADPGYF
TGTGCCAGCAGCTCAACCACAACTGCGGACCCCGGTTACTTC